What follows describes a single T cell receptor (beta chain). This sample is part of a study of patients and donors after allogeneic stem cell transplantation. Trimming removed 0 bases from V and 4 bases from J, with 9 bases in between. Germline V gene lookup returns CDR1 LNHNV and CDR2 YYDKDF (reference sequence). CDR3 size: 15 residues. In TCRdb, the RT-PCR reads were re-called with MiXCR into one record per CDR3 protein. This sample has tens of thousands of distinct CDR3 sequences; approximately 26% occur once, and the top ten carry about a quarter. The chain uses TRBV15 and TRBJ2-2, with D unresolved. The sequencing input was blood, either unsorted or a sorted T cell fraction (not recorded which). This receptor was identified in a human donor who was either an allogeneic HSCT recipient or a stem cell or donor lymphocyte infusion donor (not recorded which). It is not recorded whose cells these are; they may come from a transplant donor. For the CDR3, the DNA is TGTGCCACCAGCAGAGATGCAGGAGCCACCGGGGAGCTGTTTTTT. Its protein is CATSRDAGATGELFF.